This T cell receptor beta chain was identified in a study of regulatory T cells in long-lasting Graves disease. The CDR3 contains 13 residues. CDR1 and CDR2 from the germline V gene are SNHLY and FYNNEI. The V end was cut by 4 bases, the J end by 1 base, with 7 bases between. This clonotype was found many times. Building of the TCR beta libraries involved iRepertoire HTBI primers and Arm-PCR of CDR3 regions. MiXCR, applied by TCRdb to the multiplex PCR reads, yields one record per CDR3 protein. The sample carries 550,000 or so distinct CDR3 sequences, approximately 12% recorded once. The time point is: newly diagnosed GD, antithyroid drugs for less than 3 months. RNA from PBMCs was the source of the TCR library. This sample was also put to use in a study of T cells in Graves' hyperthyroidism and ophthalmopathy. That report notes: Also found in blood were most expanded thyroid clonotypes above 0.001.

The rearrangement uses TRBV2 and TRBJ1-1, with D unresolved. The receptor's source is a woman aged 25 to 39 with Graves disease. The material was peripheral blood mononuclear cells (PBMCs), obtained at new diagnosis, from a patient treated with antithyroid drugs. For the CDR3, the DNA is TGTGCCAGCAGTGCGGCTGGGAACACTGAAGCTTTCTTT. Amino acids: CASSAAGNTEAFF.